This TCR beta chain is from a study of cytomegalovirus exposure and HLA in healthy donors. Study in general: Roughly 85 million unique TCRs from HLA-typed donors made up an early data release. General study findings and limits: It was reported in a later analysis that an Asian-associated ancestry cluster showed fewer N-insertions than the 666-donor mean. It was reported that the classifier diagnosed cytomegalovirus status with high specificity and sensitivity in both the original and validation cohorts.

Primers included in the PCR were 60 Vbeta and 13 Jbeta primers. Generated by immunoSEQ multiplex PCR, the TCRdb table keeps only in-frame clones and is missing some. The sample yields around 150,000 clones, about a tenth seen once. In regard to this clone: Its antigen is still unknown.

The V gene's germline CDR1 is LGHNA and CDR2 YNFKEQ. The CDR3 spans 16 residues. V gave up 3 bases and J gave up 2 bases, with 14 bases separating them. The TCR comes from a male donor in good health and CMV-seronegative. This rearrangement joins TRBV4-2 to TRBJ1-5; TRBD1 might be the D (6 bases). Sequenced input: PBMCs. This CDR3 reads CASSQTRGVGNQPQHF. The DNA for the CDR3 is TGTGCCAGCAGCCAGACCAGGGGTGTCGGCAATCAGCCCCAGCATTTT.